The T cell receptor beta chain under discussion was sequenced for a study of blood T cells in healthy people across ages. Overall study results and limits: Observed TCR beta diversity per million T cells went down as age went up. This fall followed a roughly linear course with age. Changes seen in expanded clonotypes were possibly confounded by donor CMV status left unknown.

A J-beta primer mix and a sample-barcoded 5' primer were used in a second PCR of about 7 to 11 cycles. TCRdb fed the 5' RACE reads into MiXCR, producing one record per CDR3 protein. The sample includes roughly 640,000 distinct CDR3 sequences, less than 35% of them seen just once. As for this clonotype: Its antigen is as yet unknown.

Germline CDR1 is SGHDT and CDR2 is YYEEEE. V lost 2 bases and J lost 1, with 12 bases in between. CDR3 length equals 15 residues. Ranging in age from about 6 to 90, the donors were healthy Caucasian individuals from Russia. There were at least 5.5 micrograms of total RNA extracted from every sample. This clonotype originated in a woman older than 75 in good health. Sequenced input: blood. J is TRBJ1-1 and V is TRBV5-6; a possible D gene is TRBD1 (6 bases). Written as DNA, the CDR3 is TGTGCCAGCAGCTTCTCGGCCAGGGGGAACACTGAAGCTTTCTTT. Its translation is CASSFSARGNTEAFF. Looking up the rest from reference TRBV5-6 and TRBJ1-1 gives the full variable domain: DAGVTQSPTHLIKTRGQQVTLRCSPKSGHDTVSWYQQALGQGPQFIFQYYEEEERQRGNFPDRFSGHQFPNYSSELNVNALLLGDSALYLCASSFSARGNTEAFFGQGTRLTVV.